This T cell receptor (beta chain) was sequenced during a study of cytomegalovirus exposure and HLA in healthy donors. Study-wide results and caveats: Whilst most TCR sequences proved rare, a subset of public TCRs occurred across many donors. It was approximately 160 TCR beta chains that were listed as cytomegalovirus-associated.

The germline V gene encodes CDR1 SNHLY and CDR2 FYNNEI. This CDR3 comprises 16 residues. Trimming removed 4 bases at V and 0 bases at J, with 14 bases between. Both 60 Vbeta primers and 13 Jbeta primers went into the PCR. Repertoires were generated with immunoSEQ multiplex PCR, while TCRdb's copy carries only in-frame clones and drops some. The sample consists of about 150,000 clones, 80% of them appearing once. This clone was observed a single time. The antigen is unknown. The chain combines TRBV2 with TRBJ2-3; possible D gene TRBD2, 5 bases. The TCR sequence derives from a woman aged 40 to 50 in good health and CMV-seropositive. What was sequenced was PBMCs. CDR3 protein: CASSGKSGISTDTQYF. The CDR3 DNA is TGTGCCAGCAGTGGAAAAAGCGGAATTAGCACAGATACGCAGTATTTT.